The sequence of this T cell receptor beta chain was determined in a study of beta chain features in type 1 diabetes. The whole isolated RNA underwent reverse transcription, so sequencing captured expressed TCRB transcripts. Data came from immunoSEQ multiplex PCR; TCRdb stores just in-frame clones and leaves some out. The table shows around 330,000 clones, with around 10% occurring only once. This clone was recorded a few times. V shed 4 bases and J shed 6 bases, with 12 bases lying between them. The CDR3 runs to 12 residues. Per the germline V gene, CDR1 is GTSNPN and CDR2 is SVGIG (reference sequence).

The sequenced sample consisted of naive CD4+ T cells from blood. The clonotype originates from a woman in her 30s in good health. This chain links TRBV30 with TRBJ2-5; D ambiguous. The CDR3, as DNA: TGTGCCTGGAAGGAGTCAGTTCAGACCCAGTACTTC. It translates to CAWKESVQTQYF.